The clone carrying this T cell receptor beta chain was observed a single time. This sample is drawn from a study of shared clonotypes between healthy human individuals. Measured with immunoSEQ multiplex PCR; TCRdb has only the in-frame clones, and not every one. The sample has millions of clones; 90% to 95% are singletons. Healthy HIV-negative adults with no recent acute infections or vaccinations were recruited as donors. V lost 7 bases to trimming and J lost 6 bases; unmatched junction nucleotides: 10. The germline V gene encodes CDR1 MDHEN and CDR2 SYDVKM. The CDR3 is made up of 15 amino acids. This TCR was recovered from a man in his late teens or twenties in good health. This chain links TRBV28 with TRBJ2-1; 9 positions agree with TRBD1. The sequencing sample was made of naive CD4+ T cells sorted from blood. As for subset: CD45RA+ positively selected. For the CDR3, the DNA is TGTGCCAGCAAATTTGGGGACAGGGAGAGCAATGAGCAGTTCTTC. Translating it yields CASKFGDRESNEQFF.